The 23 T cell receptor beta chains given below trace back to one sample, sequenced in a study of blood T cell repertoires in COVID-19. TCRdb keeps only in-frame clones here, not all; method: immunoSEQ multiplex PCR. The repertoire holds 80,000 to 95,000 clones, 80% to 90% seen once, with around 5% in the top ten. The sample consisted of peripheral blood. The receptors originated from an elderly man with COVID-19, enrolled during active disease.

This chain uses TRBV29-1 with TRBJ2-5, with unresolved D. The CDR3 runs 13 residues. V was shortened by 7 bases and J by 5 bases, with 17 bases between the two germline ends. Germline V gives CDR1 SQVTM, CDR2 ANQGSEA. CDR3 protein: CSALSEAGETQYF. For the CDR3, the DNA is TGCAGCGCCCTAAGCGAGGCCGGGGAGACCCAGTACTTC.

The chain combines TRBV20-1 with TRBJ2-5, with D unclear. V was cut by 3 bases and J by 1 base, with 18 bases left in between. Germline CDR1 reads DFQATT; CDR2 reads SNEGSKA (reference sequence). This CDR3 spans 16 amino acids. CDR3 sequence: CSASKSVGLIQETQYF. DNA for the CDR3: TGCAGTGCTAGTAAGAGCGTCGGTCTGATCCAAGAGACCCAGTACTTC.

The rearrangement joins TRBV10-3 to TRBJ1-5; TRBD1 might be the D (5 bases). V was trimmed by 0 bases and J by 5 bases, leaving 8 bases between them. Germline lookup yields CDR1 ENHRY and CDR2 SYGVKD. There are 14 residues in the CDR3. This chain's CDR3 is CAISESIGDQPQHF. The CDR3 coding sequence is TGTGCCATCAGTGAGTCTATAGGGGATCAGCCCCAGCATTTT.

The gene calls are TRBV7-2 and TRBJ2-3; D not resolved. CDR1 is SGHTA and CDR2 is FQGNSA in the germline V gene. The CDR3 has 14 residues. CDR3 nucleotides: TGTGCAGAGCTGGCTAGTTTTATAGGAGATACGCAGTATTTT. Its translation: CAELASFIGDTQYF.

V usage is TRBV5-1 and J usage is TRBJ2-7, with 12 bases aligning to TRBD2. The ends lost 4 bases at V and 5 bases at J; junction bases unmatched: 10. CDR1 and CDR2 (germline): SGHRS, YFSETQ. The CDR3 is 16 amino acids. The CDR3 nucleotides are TGCGCCAGCAGCCTGACGACTAGCGGGAGTTCCCACGAGCAGTACTTC. Residues: CASSLTTSGSSHEQYF.

In this sample, this clone turned up once. This rearrangement joins TRBV3-1 (or the pseudogene TRBV3-2) to TRBJ2-5; D ambiguous. Germline-derived CDR1 and CDR2 are LGHDT and YNNKEL (reference sequence). This CDR3 is 15 amino acids long. Trimming stripped 5 bases from V and 3 bases from J, with 16 bases between. CDR3 sequence reads: CASSSYGSAEETQYF. CDR3 bases: TGTGCCAGCAGCTCCTACGGGTCAGCCGAAGAGACCCAGTACTTC.

This chain joins TRBV7-2 and TRBJ2-3; 12 bases align to TRBD2. Losses at the gene ends were 3 bases for V and 2 bases for J; bases not matched to a gene: 3. The CDR3 has 16 residues. CDR1 is SGHTA and CDR2 is FQGNSA in the germline V gene. The CDR3 DNA reads as TGTGCCAGCAGCTTGACTAGCGGGAGATTCACAGATACGCAGTATTTT. Its protein is CASSLTSGRFTDTQYF.

The rearrangement joins TRBV5-4 to TRBJ2-7; TRBD1 agrees at 8 bases. The CDR3 spans 13 residues. Germline-derived CDR1 and CDR2 are SGHNT and YYREEE (reference sequence). The V and J ends lost 5 bases and 2 bases, in that order; junction bases with no gene match: 3. The CDR3 loop is CASSRQGPYEQYF. CDR3 DNA: TGTGCCAGCAGTCGACAGGGGCCCTACGAGCAGTACTTC.

The chain joins TRBV7-2 to TRBJ2-5, with D hard to call. The CDR3 sequence is 16 residues long. CDR1 SGHTA and CDR2 FQGNSA come from the germline V gene. Trimming removed 1 base from V and 3 bases from J, with 15 bases in between. The CDR3 DNA reads TGTGCCAGCAGCTTAGGTGGCTTAGGCAGGAAAGAGACCCAGTACTTC. Protein: CASSLGGLGRKETQYF. The variable domain in full, with the rest retrieved from reference TRBV7-2 and TRBJ2-5, is GAGVSQSPSNKVTEKGKDVELRCDPISGHTALYWYRQSLGQGLEFLIYFQGNSAPDKSGLPSDRFSAERTGGSVSTLTIQRTQQEDSAVYLCASSLGGLGRKETQYFGPGTRLLVL.

The V and J genes are TRBV19 and TRBJ2-7, with a tentative D call TRBD1 (5 bases). Germline CDR1 LNHDA, CDR2 SQIVND (reference sequence). Between the trimmed V and J ends, which lost 5 bases and 3 bases, there was a span of 14 bases. This CDR3 has 14 residues. The CDR3 reads CASSLQGEDYEQYF. The CDR3 DNA is TGTGCCAGTAGTCTCCAGGGTGAAGACTACGAGCAGTACTTC.

This clone appeared a single time. The rearrangement uses TRBV12-3 or TRBV12-4 and TRBJ1-1; a weak D match, TRBD1 (6 bases). Trimming pared 4 bases from V and 4 bases from J, leaving 10 bases between. The CDR3 has 13 residues. The DNA of the CDR3 is TGTGCCAGCAGTTATGCAGGGGTCACTGAAGCTTTCTTT. This gives the protein CASSYAGVTEAFF.

This clone was detected a few times. This chain connects TRBV7-2 to TRBJ2-3; 8 nucleotides align to TRBD2. Germline V lookup: CDR1 SGHTA, CDR2 FQGNSA. CDR3 length equals 16 residues. J was trimmed by 2 bases and V by 5 bases; bases with no gene match: 9. CDR3 DNA sequence: TGTGCCAGCAGCGACAGACCGGGACTAGTCACAGATACGCAGTATTTT. Encoded protein: CASSDRPGLVTDTQYF.

This clone has just a few counts. CDR3 in DNA: TGTGCCAGCAGCTTAGCGCGGGACGAACGGAATGAGCAGTTCTTC. This codes for CASSLARDERNEQFF. This chain connects TRBV7-9 to TRBJ2-1; maybe TRBD2 (6 bases). The ends were cut back, 0 bases at V and 7 bases at J, with 13 bases in the middle. The CDR3 loop spans 15 amino acids. The germline V gene has CDR1 SEHNR and CDR2 FQNEAQ (reference sequence).

The chain recombines TRBV30 with TRBJ2-5; D remains ambiguous. The CDR3 has 11 residues. Trimming took 0 bases from V and 4 from J, leaving 3 bases between them. The germline gives CDR1 GTSNPN, CDR2 SVGIG (reference sequence). CDR3 loop: CAWSVGETQYF. The CDR3 region has the DNA TGTGCCTGGAGTGTCGGAGAGACCCAGTACTTC.

This sequence joins TRBV4-1 and TRBJ2-1, with TRBD2 identical over 8 bases. V gave up 1 base and J gave up 11 bases; unmatched junction bases: 13. This CDR3 contains 16 residues. The germline CDR1 and CDR2 sequences are MGHRA and YSYEKL. The CDR3 reads CASSQVSGGPILKQFF. CDR3 nucleotides: TGCGCCAGCAGCCAAGTAAGCGGGGGACCTATTTTAAAGCAGTTCTTC.

A word on this clone: Germline is not matched at one junction end, which may reflect a read error. The rearrangement uses TRBV4-3 and TRBJ2-6; the D gene is possibly TRBD1 (6 bases). This CDR3 region has 17 residues. CDR1 is LGHNA, CDR2 YSLEER, per germline. The CDR3: CASSPQGSNSGVNVLTF. In nucleotides, the CDR3 is TGCGCCAGCAGCCCACAGGGCTCAAATTCTGGGGTCAACGTCCTGACTTTC.

This clone was seen only once. As DNA, the CDR3 is TGTGCCTGGAGTAACAGGGCGACGGGGGCCAACGTCCTGACTTTC. This sequence encodes CAWSNRATGANVLTF. The gene calls are TRBV30 and TRBJ2-6; TRBD1 is a possible D gene (6 bases). Germline CDR1 GTSNPN, CDR2 SVGIG (reference sequence). The CDR3 covers 15 residues. Trimming shortened V by 2 bases and J by 4 bases, and 12 bases separated the two germline ends.

V gene TRBV5-8 combines with J gene TRBJ1-5; D not resolved. CDR1 and CDR2 from the germline V gene are SGHTS and YDEGEE. V was cut by 3 bases and J by 3 bases, with 13 bases left in between. The CDR3 runs to 15 residues. The CDR3 loop reads CASSYPAGNNQPQHF. The CDR3 DNA is TGTGCCAGCAGCTACCCGGCGGGAAACAATCAGCCCCAGCATTTT.

The chain combines TRBV18 with TRBJ1-2, with a tentative D call TRBD1 (5 bases). The CDR3 sequence is 14 residues long. Trimming pared 3 bases from V and 5 bases from J, leaving 13 bases between. Looked up from germline, CDR1 is KGHSH and CDR2 is LQKENI. The CDR3 here is CASSPSPDRYGYTF. CDR3 DNA: TGTGCCAGCTCACCTTCGCCAGACAGATATGGCTACACCTTC.

The chain couples TRBV6-5 to TRBJ2-7; 8 bases are a match to TRBD1. V lost 6 bases and J lost 5; bases outside the gene matches: 9. The CDR3 consists of 14 residues. Germline V lookup: CDR1 MNHEY, CDR2 SVGAGI. CDR3 amino acids: CASSADRAKNEQYF. Written as DNA, the CDR3 is TGTGCCAGCAGCGCGGACAGGGCAAAGAACGAGCAGTACTTC.

The CDR3 DNA sequence: TGTGCCAGCAGTGTATTAGCGGGAGCCGACACTGAGCAGTTCTTC. Translation: CASSVLAGADTEQFF. V gene TRBV2 combines with J gene TRBJ2-1; 9 bases align to TRBD2. CDR1 SNHLY and CDR2 FYNNEI come from the germline V gene. The J segment lost 9 bases and the V segment lost 4 bases, leaving 10 bases of the junction unmatched. This CDR3 has 15 residues.

The chain links TRBV7-2 to TRBJ2-7; D possibly corresponds to TRBD2 (6 bases). V dropped 7 bases and J dropped 0 bases, with 13 bases sitting between them. The CDR3 is 14 residues long. Germline V gene lookup returns CDR1 SGHTA and CDR2 FQGNSA. The CDR3 protein is CASTPTRSSYEQYF. As DNA, the CDR3 is TGTGCCAGCACCCCGACTAGGAGCTCCTACGAGCAGTACTTC.

The CDR3 reads CASVPRTGGETQYF. DNA for the CDR3: TGTGCTAGTGTTCCTCGTACAGGGGGAGAGACCCAGTACTTC. The chain has TRBV12-5 and TRBJ2-5, with 8 bases lining up with TRBD1. After removal of 7 bases from V and 4 bases from J, the junction contained 8 bases not matched to a gene. The CDR3 extends over 14 amino acids. The germline gives CDR1 LGHNT, CDR2 FRNRAP.